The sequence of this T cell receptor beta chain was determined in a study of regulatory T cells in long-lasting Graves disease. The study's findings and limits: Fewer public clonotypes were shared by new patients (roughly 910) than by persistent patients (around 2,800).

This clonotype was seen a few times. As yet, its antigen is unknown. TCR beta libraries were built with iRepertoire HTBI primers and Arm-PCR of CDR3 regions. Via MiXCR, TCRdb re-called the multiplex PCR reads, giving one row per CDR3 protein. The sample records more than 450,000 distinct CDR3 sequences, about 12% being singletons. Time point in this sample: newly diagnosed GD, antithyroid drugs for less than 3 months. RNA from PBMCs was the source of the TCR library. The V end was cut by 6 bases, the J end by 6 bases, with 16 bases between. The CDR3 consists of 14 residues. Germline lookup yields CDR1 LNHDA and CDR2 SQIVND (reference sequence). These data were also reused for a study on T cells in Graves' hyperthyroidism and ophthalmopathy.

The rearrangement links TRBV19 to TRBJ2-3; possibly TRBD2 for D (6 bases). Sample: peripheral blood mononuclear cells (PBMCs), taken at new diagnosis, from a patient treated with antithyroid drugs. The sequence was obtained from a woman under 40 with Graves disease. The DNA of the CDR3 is TGTGCCAGTAGGAGTAGCGGACCTCGGGATACGCAGTATTTT. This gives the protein CASRSSGPRDTQYF.